These 26 T cell receptor beta chains were all obtained from the same sample, sequenced in a study of cytomegalovirus exposure and HLA in healthy donors. A multiplex PCR was run with 60 Vbeta primers and 13 Jbeta primers. Assay used: immunoSEQ multiplex PCR; TCRdb lists only in-frame clones, some missing. Of 100,000 or so clones listed, approximately 88% are singletons. Sequenced sample: PBMCs. The receptors originated from a man aged 18 to 29 in good health and CMV-seronegative.

CDR3 DNA sequence: TGTGCCAGCAGCAAAGTTGGGACTAGCGGGAGGAAAGATACGCAGTATTTT. This gives the protein CASSKVGTSGRKDTQYF. This chain joins TRBV21-1 and TRBJ2-3; the table's D call TRBD2 went unverified against the DNA. TRBV21-1 is assigned pseudogene status. The CDR3 is 17 amino acids.

This clone turned up a few times. The chain uses TRBV27 and TRBJ1-1, with D uncertain. Germline V lookup: CDR1 MNHEY, CDR2 SMNVEV (reference sequence). Trimming left V 0 bases short and J 7 bases short, with 9 bases between. This CDR3 has 13 residues. This chain's CDR3 is CASSLSSGSEAFF. In nucleotides, the CDR3 is TGTGCCAGCAGTTTATCGTCTGGGAGTGAAGCTTTCTTT.

DNA for the CDR3: TGTGCCAGCAGCTTCCAAGGACAGGGGAATGGCTACACCTTC. It is translated as CASSFQGQGNGYTF. This sequence joins TRBV7-2 and TRBJ1-2; TRBD1 matches 9 bases. This CDR3 region has 14 residues. J lost 6 bases, V lost 3 bases, and 5 bases had no gene match. The germline CDR1 and CDR2 sequences are SGHTA and FQGNSA.

The chain carries TRBV6-5 and TRBJ1-2; 7 positions match TRBD1. Losses at the gene ends were 7 bases for V and 8 bases for J; bases not matched to a gene: 13. This CDR3 region has 14 residues. Germline V gene lookup returns CDR1 MNHEY and CDR2 SVGAGI. CDR3 region: CASNQGGRGGGYTF. CDR3 sequence (DNA): TGTGCCAGCAACCAAGGGGGCAGGGGAGGCGGCTACACCTTC.

V and J are TRBV5-1 and TRBJ1-1; 8 bases are shared with TRBD1. Germline loops: CDR1 SGHRS, CDR2 YFSETQ. The CDR3 runs to 14 residues. Trimming at V came to 4 bases and at J to 10 bases, leaving 12 bases not matched to a gene. CDR3 sequence reads: CASSITGGDRRAFF. CDR3 coding DNA: TGCGCCAGCAGCATAACAGGGGGGGATCGTAGAGCTTTCTTT.

The V gene is TRBV19, the J gene TRBJ2-3, with 8 bases matching TRBD2. In germline, CDR1 is LNHDA, CDR2 SQIVND (reference sequence). V trimming: 3 bases; J trimming: 8 bases; junction bases outside the gene matches: 13. The CDR3 extends over 16 amino acids. For the CDR3, the DNA is TGTGCCAGTAGTATCGCCGGGACTAGGGCTTCTGGTACGCAGTATTTT. It specifies CASSIAGTRASGTQYF.

The chain uses TRBV30 and TRBJ2-5, with a weak D call TRBD1 (6 bases). The CDR3 is 14 amino acids. The ends were cut back, 0 bases at V and 3 bases at J, with 11 bases in the middle. In germline, CDR1 is GTSNPN, CDR2 SVGIG (reference sequence). The CDR3 reads CAWSVMGAKETQYF. CDR3 in DNA: TGTGCCTGGAGTGTAATGGGGGCGAAAGAGACCCAGTACTTC.

The CDR3 here is CASSRSDYSLYEQYF. The CDR3 bases are TGCGCCAGCAGCCGGTCGGACTACTCCCTCTACGAGCAGTACTTC. This chain links TRBV5-1 with TRBJ2-7; D possibly corresponds to TRBD2 (6 bases). V was clipped by 4 bases and J by 3 bases, with 17 bases between them. The CDR3 is 15 residues long. The V gene's germline CDR1 is SGHRS and CDR2 YFSETQ.

This chain joins TRBV11-3 and TRBJ2-5; tentatively, D is TRBD1 (5 bases). The CDR3 spans 18 residues. Between the trimmed V and J ends, which lost 3 bases and 5 bases, there was a span of 25 bases. CDR1 and CDR2 from the germline V gene are SGHNT and YENEEA. Here the CDR3 DNA reads TGTGCCAGCAGCTTTGGGCCCAGGGAAGCAAGTCCTGAGGAGACCCAGTACTTC. It specifies CASSFGPREASPEETQYF.

This chain joins TRBV5-1 and TRBJ2-7; no reliable D call. With 0 bases removed from V and 2 bases from J, the gap between germline ends came to 6 bases. CDR1 is SGHRS and CDR2 is YFSETQ in the germline V gene. CDR3 length: 13 residues. DNA for the CDR3: TGCGCCAGCAGCTTGGCGCTAGCCTACGAGCAGTACTTC. Protein sequence: CASSLALAYEQYF.

The V gene is TRBV27, the J gene TRBJ1-5, with no clear D. CDR1 and CDR2 from the germline V gene are MNHEY and SMNVEV (reference sequence). The CDR3 sequence is 13 residues long. V was trimmed by 0 bases and J by 3 bases, leaving 3 bases between them. Written as DNA, the CDR3 is TGTGCCAGCAGTTTATCCTTCAATCAGCCCCAGCATTTT. As protein: CASSLSFNQPQHF.

The J gene is TRBJ2-1, the V gene TRBV5-1, with TRBD2 matching 10 bases. This CDR3 spans 15 amino acids. J lost 7 bases, V lost 2 bases, and 6 bases had no gene match. Germline V gives CDR1 SGHRS, CDR2 YFSETQ. The CDR3 sequence is CASSFGAGGPNEQFF. The CDR3, as DNA: TGCGCCAGCAGCTTCGGAGCGGGAGGGCCAAATGAGCAGTTCTTC.

This chain's CDR3 is CASSLSPSRGGRASYNEQFF. In DNA, the CDR3 is TGTGCCAGCAGTTTATCACCCTCTCGGGGCGGGAGGGCTTCCTACAATGAGCAGTTCTTC. The chain uses TRBV27 and TRBJ2-1, with 9 positions matching TRBD2. Germline values: CDR1 MNHEY, CDR2 SMNVEV (reference sequence). CDR3 size: 20 residues. V lost 0 bases to trimming and J lost 1 base; unmatched junction nucleotides: 13.

CDR3 DNA sequence: TGTGCCTGGAGTTCGGGGACAGCCCGGGATACGCAGTATTTT. Protein: CAWSSGTARDTQYF. V and J are TRBV30 and TRBJ2-3; 7 bases align to TRBD1. CDR3 length: 14 residues. J lost 6 bases, V lost 2 bases, and 8 bases had no gene match. Germline V gives CDR1 GTSNPN, CDR2 SVGIG (reference sequence).

This chain links TRBV5-1 with TRBJ2-1, with 9 bases that match TRBD1. The V gene's germline CDR1 is SGHRS and CDR2 YFSETQ. The junction had 2 bases not matched to a gene; V was cut back by 2 bases and J by 8 bases. The CDR3 consists of 13 residues. The CDR3 loop is CASSLQGADEQFF. DNA for the CDR3: TGCGCCAGCAGCTTACAGGGGGCGGATGAGCAGTTCTTC.

The rearrangement links TRBV25-1 to TRBJ1-2; 7 bases are a match to TRBD1. Germline V gene data show CDR1 as MGHDK and CDR2 as SYGVNS. The J segment lost 0 bases and the V segment lost 5 bases, leaving 6 bases of the junction unmatched. The CDR3 length is 15 residues. The CDR3 region is CASSKSQGANYGYTF. CDR3 nucleotides: TGTGCCAGCAGTAAATCCCAGGGGGCTAACTATGGCTACACCTTC.

V and J are TRBV18 and TRBJ2-7; 7 bases match TRBD2. After removal of 10 bases from V and 0 bases from J, the junction contained 9 bases not matched to a gene. CDR3 length: 14 residues. The germline CDR1 and CDR2 sequences are KGHSH and LQKENI. The DNA of the CDR3 is TGTGCCACCGCGGGGAGGGGAGGCTCCTACGAGCAGTACTTC. It encodes CATAGRGGSYEQYF. The full variable domain, its missing parts supplied by reference TRBV18 and TRBJ2-7, is NAGVMQNPRHLVRRRGQEARLRCSPMKGHSHVYWYRQLPEEGLKFMVYLQKENIIDESGMPKERFSAEFPKEGPSILRIQQVVRGDSAAYFCATAGRGGSYEQYFGPGTRLTVT.

The V call is TRBV23-1, the J call TRBJ2-7, with 7 bases fitting TRBD2. TRBV23-1 is placed among ORFs of uncertain function. The CDR3 covers 13 residues. V lost 9 bases to trimming and J lost 5 bases; unmatched junction nucleotides: 10. The CDR3 loop is CARGLRQIHEQYF. The CDR3 coding sequence is TGCGCCAGGGGACTACGTCAGATCCACGAGCAGTACTTC.

The V gene is TRBV5-1, the J gene TRBJ2-1, with 11 nucleotides matching TRBD2. This CDR3 is built from 15 residues. CDR1 SGHRS and CDR2 YFSETQ come from the germline V gene. V shed 4 bases and J 4 bases; nucleotides not matched to a gene: 4. CDR3: CASSLLAGDYNEQFF. The DNA for the CDR3 is TGCGCCAGCAGCCTACTAGCGGGGGATTACAATGAGCAGTTCTTC. The complete variable domain, with remaining parts taken from reference TRBV5-1 and TRBJ2-1, reads KAGVTQTPRYLIKTRGQQVTLSCSPISGHRSVSWYQQTPGQGLQFLFEYFSETQRNKGNFPGRFSGRQFSNSRSEMNVSTLELGDSALYLCASSLLAGDYNEQFFGPGTRLTVL.

The chain couples TRBV28 to TRBJ1-1; D is ambiguous. V was shortened by 5 bases and J by 1 base, with 8 bases between the two germline ends. The length of the CDR3 is 13 residues. From germline, CDR1 is MDHEN and CDR2 SYDVKM. The CDR3 protein is CASSGDANTEAFF. The CDR3 DNA reads TGTGCCAGCAGTGGAGATGCGAACACTGAAGCTTTCTTT.

The chain combines TRBV10-1 with TRBJ1-2; 8 bases agree with TRBD1. This CDR3 is 14 amino acids long. Germline values: CDR1 WNHNN, CDR2 SYGVQD (reference sequence). Trimming cost V 6 bases and J 4 bases; bases outside gene matches: 7. The CDR3 DNA follows: TGCGCCAGCAGCCCAGGGGGCCGGGGCTATGGCTACACCTTC. It is translated as CASSPGGRGYGYTF.

V is TRBV6-5 and J is TRBJ2-5, with 11 positions matching TRBD2. The ends lost 0 bases at V and 8 bases at J; junction bases unmatched: 8. The CDR3 is 16 residues long. Germline V gene lookup returns CDR1 MNHEY and CDR2 SVGAGI. CDR3 region: CASSYSGGLAGDTQYF. The CDR3 DNA sequence: TGTGCCAGCAGTTACTCGGGCGGACTAGCGGGCGACACCCAGTACTTC.

This chain links TRBV29-1 with TRBJ2-7; TRBD1 agrees at 7 bases. The length of the CDR3 is 11 residues. CDR1 and CDR2 (germline): SQVTM, ANQGSEA. Trimming removed 6 bases from V and 5 bases from J; junction bases left unmatched: 4. This CDR3 is CSVSDRDEQYF. The CDR3 DNA follows: TGCAGCGTCTCAGACAGGGACGAGCAGTACTTC.

The J gene is TRBJ2-5, the V gene TRBV5-4; 12 nucleotides line up with TRBD1. CDR3 length: 18 amino acids. The J segment lost 5 bases and the V segment lost 4 bases, leaving 15 bases of the junction unmatched. Looked up from germline, CDR1 is SGHNT and CDR2 is YYREEE (reference sequence). CDR3 DNA: TGTGCCAGCAGCCCAGGACCCGGGACAGGGGGCCGATCGGAGACCCAGTACTTC. Its translation is CASSPGPGTGGRSETQYF.

This chain uses TRBV6-5 with TRBJ2-1, with 14 bases matching TRBD2. The J segment lost 10 bases and the V segment lost 7 bases, leaving 6 bases of the junction unmatched. Germline CDR1 MNHEY, CDR2 SVGAGI. CDR3 size: 14 residues. CDR3 sequence (DNA): TGTGCCAGCATGGGGACTAGCGGGAGAGGAGAGCAGTTCTTC. This encodes CASMGTSGRGEQFF.

V usage is TRBV27 and J usage is TRBJ1-5; D perhaps matches TRBD1 (5 bases). V was shortened by 5 bases and J by 7 bases, with 15 bases between the two germline ends. The CDR3 sequence is 14 residues long. Germline V CDR1 and CDR2: MNHEY, SMNVEV (reference sequence). CDR3 loop: CASSGTGARQPQHF. CDR3 DNA sequence: TGTGCCAGCAGTGGTACAGGAGCGAGGCAGCCCCAGCATTTT.